Listed here is a single T cell receptor (beta chain). These data belong to a study of blood T cell repertoires in COVID-19. Study information: Italy, Spain and the United States were the sources of the convalescent and acute COVID-19 samples.

In the authors' methods: Nucleated cell counts were estimated from reference gene primer amplification. Sequencing was performed with immunoSEQ multiplex PCR; in TCRdb, only in-frame clones are kept and a portion is missing. V and J calls and clone size are as listed in that table; D and trimming were resolved from the DNA. The sample holds fewer than 200,000 clones, about 90% seen once. There are 13 residues in the CDR3. Germline V gene lookup returns CDR1 MNHEY and CDR2 SVGAGI. V gave up 2 bases and J gave up 7 bases; unmatched junction bases: 4. This receptor was obtained from a man aged 25-40 years with COVID-19, enrolled during active disease. The sample was peripheral blood. The rearrangement links TRBV6-5 to TRBJ2-7; 8 bases line up with TRBD2. The CDR3 sequence: CASSYQREREQYF. The CDR3 DNA reads as TGTGCCAGCAGTTACCAGCGGGAGAGAGAGCAGTACTTC.